The 15 T cell receptor beta chains below come from one sample, sequenced in a study of OX40 agonist ivuxolimab in advanced cancers. The data were produced by immunoSEQ multiplex PCR, yet TCRdb's version contains in-frame clones alone and is incomplete. The sample yields tens of thousands of clones, around 85% seen once. This sample comprised CD4+ or CD8+ T cells sorted from blood, obtained in a trial of the OX40 agonist ivuxolimab. The receptors derive from an adult with an advanced solid tumor such as melanoma, head and neck, liver or kidney cancer.

This chain joins TRBV7-9 and TRBJ2-1, with D unresolved. Trimming took 0 bases from V and 2 from J, leaving 8 bases between them. The germline V gene encodes CDR1 SEHNR and CDR2 FQNEAQ (reference sequence). The CDR3 has 15 residues. In nucleotides, the CDR3 is TGTGCCAGCAGCTTAGCGGGAAGGGCCTACAATGAGCAGTTCTTC. Translation: CASSLAGRAYNEQFF.

DNA of the CDR3: TGTGCCAGCAGTTTAGGGGGACACTTAACTAATGAAAAACTGTTTTTT. Amino acids: CASSLGGHLTNEKLFF. The V gene is TRBV28, the J gene TRBJ1-4; TRBD1 is a possible D gene (6 bases). The CDR3 length is 16 residues. CDR1 is MDHEN, CDR2 SYDVKM, per germline. V dropped 2 bases and J dropped 1 base, with 11 bases sitting between them.

V usage is TRBV11-3 and J usage is TRBJ1-5; D call uncertain. The CDR3 covers 13 residues. Trimming took 4 bases from V and 5 from J, leaving 9 bases between them. Germline values: CDR1 SGHNT, CDR2 YENEEA. This CDR3 reads CASSWIEDQPQHF. CDR3 DNA: TGTGCCAGCAGCTGGATTGAGGATCAGCCCCAGCATTTT.

The chain joins TRBV7-9 to TRBJ2-1; 11 bases match TRBD2. The V segment lost 1 base and the J segment 4 bases; nucleotides outside the gene matches: 6. The CDR3 runs 17 residues. The germline V gene has CDR1 SEHNR and CDR2 FQNEAQ (reference sequence). CDR3 in amino acids: CASSLGSSGGPYNEQFF. DNA of the CDR3: TGTGCCAGCAGCTTAGGCTCTAGCGGGGGGCCTTACAATGAGCAGTTCTTC.

This chain joins TRBV4-1 and TRBJ2-7; the match to TRBD1 covers 8 bases. With 4 bases clipped from V and 2 bases from J, the junction kept 4 bases outside the gene matches. This CDR3 has 14 residues. In germline, CDR1 is MGHRA, CDR2 YSYEKL. The DNA of the CDR3 is TGCGCCAGCAGCCTAGGACAGGGACCCTACGAGCAGTACTTC. This translates into CASSLGQGPYEQYF.

The chain couples TRBV2 to TRBJ2-1; D unresolved. Trimming took 8 bases from V and 0 from J, leaving 11 bases between them. Germline CDR1 is SNHLY and CDR2 is FYNNEI. The CDR3 runs to 14 residues. This CDR3 is CASGPSSSYNEQFF. The CDR3 region has the DNA TGTGCCAGCGGGCCCAGTTCCTCCTACAATGAGCAGTTCTTC.

The V gene is TRBV9, the J gene TRBJ1-2; the D gene is possibly TRBD1 (6 bases). This CDR3 spans 12 amino acids. Germline loops: CDR1 SGDLS, CDR2 YYNGEE. V was shortened by 4 bases and J by 6 bases, with 10 bases between the two germline ends. The CDR3 DNA sequence: TGTGCCAGCAGCACCCGACAGGATGGCTACACCTTC. The encoded protein is CASSTRQDGYTF.

The chain couples TRBV19 to TRBJ2-7; 8 bases map to TRBD1. CDR1 and CDR2 (germline): LNHDA, SQIVND (reference sequence). The CDR3 is 15 amino acids. V dropped 4 bases and J dropped 4; count of bases not matched to a gene: 9. CDR3 residues: CASSTWTGTGYEQYF. CDR3 nucleotide sequence: TGTGCCAGTAGTACATGGACAGGGACGGGGTACGAGCAGTACTTC.

The chain recombines TRBV14 with TRBJ1-2; D ambiguous. Germline lookup yields CDR1 SGHDN and CDR2 FVKESK. CDR3 length: 13 residues. V was trimmed by 1 base and J by 2 bases, leaving 5 bases between them. The CDR3 region has the DNA TGTGCCAGCAGCCAAGGGAGAAACTATGGCTACACCTTC. Translated: CASSQGRNYGYTF.

V usage is TRBV11-3 and J usage is TRBJ2-1; 10 nucleotides match TRBD2. Germline loops: CDR1 SGHNT, CDR2 YENEEA. The CDR3 loop spans 16 amino acids. V was pared by 5 bases and J by 1 base, with 5 bases of the junction left unmatched. As DNA, the CDR3 is TGTGCCAGCAGCGACAGGACTAGCGGATCCTACAATGAGCAGTTCTTC. Translated, it gives CASSDRTSGSYNEQFF.

As concerns this clone: The identical CDR3 is also encoded by other nucleotide sequences in the sample. V is TRBV14 and J is TRBJ2-7; a weak D match, TRBD2 (6 bases). The CDR3 covers 15 residues. Germline loops: CDR1 SGHDN, CDR2 FVKESK. V lost 0 bases to trimming and J lost 3 bases, with 12 bases between them. The CDR3 DNA sequence: TGTGCCAGCAGCCAAGATCTAGGGAGGAGCTACGAGCAGTACTTC. Translating gives CASSQDLGRSYEQYF.

This clone showed up just once. The genes are TRBV6-1 and TRBJ1-5; D is possibly TRBD1 (5 bases). Germline CDR1 MNHNS, CDR2 SASEGT. Trimming pared 7 bases from V and 4 bases from J, leaving 17 bases between. The CDR3 has 15 residues. In DNA form, the CDR3 reads TGTGCCAGCACCCTAGCAGACAGCCCGAATCAGCCCCAGCATTTT. This sequence encodes CASTLADSPNQPQHF.

The genes are TRBV27 and TRBJ1-5; 11 bases line up with TRBD1. Germline V gene data show CDR1 as MNHEY and CDR2 as SMNVEV (reference sequence). V was clipped by 9 bases and J by 3 bases; unmatched bases: 4. This CDR3 contains 14 residues. The CDR3 region has the DNA TGTGCCAGTAGGACAGGGGGCCTCAATCAGCCCCAGCATTTT. Amino acid sequence: CASRTGGLNQPQHF.

V and J are TRBV6-1 and TRBJ2-7; TRBD2 agrees at 11 bases. Germline CDR1 reads MNHNS; CDR2 reads SASEGT. V shed 1 base, J shed 4 bases, and the junction held 9 bases outside the gene matches. The CDR3 loop spans 17 amino acids. Here the CDR3 DNA reads TGTGCCAGCAGTGAAGACGGTAGCGGGAGGGCCTTGTACGAGCAGTACTTC. Its translation is CASSEDGSGRALYEQYF.

This chain joins TRBV19 and TRBJ1-5; D remains ambiguous. Trimming left V 2 bases short and J 0 bases short, with 11 bases between. The germline V gene has CDR1 LNHDA and CDR2 SQIVND (reference sequence). This CDR3 comprises 16 residues. The CDR3 DNA is TGTGCCAGTAGTATAAGGGAATTGGGTAGCAATCAGCCCCAGCATTTT. Amino acid sequence: CASSIRELGSNQPQHF.